A selection of T cell receptor beta chains follows, all from one sample in a study of human T cells and chemical hapten exposure. Via MiXCR, TCRdb re-called the RACE reads, giving one row per CDR3 protein. In the table there are 74,000 or so distinct CDR3 sequences, 12% of which are singletons. The sequences come from whole blood, collected in connection with sensitization to the hapten diphenylcyclopropenone (DPC). The receptors originated from a woman aged 55 to 70 with alopecia areata. Some clones in this sample may be carry-over from other donors' samples. Each CDR3 is given with its conserved first and last residue. Fields, in order: V gene, J gene, clone size, D gene, CDR3 DNA, CDR3 protein. A D gene is named only where the DNA matches it firmly. Not all rows give a size; the values are once, few, many and, for expanded clones, a class.

TRBV5-6,TRBJ2-5,many,NA,TGTGCCAGCAAAGGGTGGACAGAAGAGGAAGAGACCCAGTACTTC,CASKGWTEEEETQYF
TRBV2,TRBJ2-7,many,NA,TGTGCCAGCAGTGAATCCTATCGGCAGTACTTC,CASSESYRQYF
TRBV4-1,TRBJ1-1,NA,NA,TGCGCCAGCAGCGATGCGATGAACACTGAAGCTTTCTTT,CASSDAMNTEAFF
TRBV6-1,TRBJ1-5,many,NA,TGTGCCAGCATGTCCGGGGGCCGACAGCCCCAGCATTTT,CASMSGGRQPQHF
TRBV20-1,TRBJ1-2,NA,NA,TGCAGTGCTCGCGGGGGAGTAAACTATGGCTACACCTTC,CSARGGVNYGYTF
TRBV7-3,TRBJ2-3,many,NA,TGTGCCAGCAGCTTAGGGCGTATTAGCACAGATACGCAGTATTTT,CASSLGRISTDTQYF
TRBV6-6,TRBJ1-2,NA,TRBD1,TGTGCCAGCAGTTATACAGGGGGCATTGGCTACACCTTC,CASSYTGGIGYTF
TRBV10-1,TRBJ2-5,few,NA,TGCGCCAGCAGTGACGGAACTAGCTCGCCTACCCAGTACTTC,CASSDGTSSPTQYF
TRBV12-3/TRBV12-4,TRBJ2-7,NA,NA,TGTGCCAGCAGCATGACTGGTAATGAGCAGTACTTC,CASSMTGNEQYF
TRBV20-1,TRBJ1-3,few,NA,TGCAGTGCTAGGAGCCTCTCTGGAAACACCATATATTTT,CSARSLSGNTIYF
TRBV7-3,TRBJ2-5,NA,NA,TGTGCCAGCTCCCCGGGGACGAACCTCCAAGAGACCCAGTACTTC,CASSPGTNLQETQYF
TRBV15,TRBJ1-5,many,NA,TGTGCCACCAGCAGAGAAAATCAGCCCCAGCATTTT,CATSRENQPQHF
TRBV18,TRBJ2-7,few,NA,TGTGCCAGCTCATTTGGACAGAGATCCTACGAGCAGTACTTC,CASSFGQRSYEQYF
TRBV20-1,TRBJ2-3,many,NA,TGCAGTGCCCCATTGACTAGTACAGATACGCAGTATTTT,CSAPLTSTDTQYF
TRBV11-2,TRBJ2-1,NA,TRBD2,TGTGCCAGCAGCTTAGTCGCACTAGCGGGGGGATCTGAGCAGTTCTTC,CASSLVALAGGSEQFF
TRBV18,TRBJ1-1,few,NA,TGTGCCAGCTCACCACCGGTAGGGTCAAGGGACACTGAAGCTTTCTTT,CASSPPVGSRDTEAFF
TRBV3-1,TRBJ2-5,NA,NA,TGTGCCAGCAGCCAAGATTGGTCCCACGAGACCCAGTACTTC,CASSQDWSHETQYF
TRBV20-1,TRBJ2-3,NA,NA,TGCAGTGCTACAGCCTCGGGAGATACGCAGTATTTT,CSATASGDTQYF
TRBV4-1,TRBJ2-1,few,NA,TGCGCCAGCAGCCAAGACGGGACCGGTTTGGATGAGCAGTTCTTC,CASSQDGTGLDEQFF
TRBV3-1,TRBJ2-7,many,NA,TGTGCCAGCAGCCAATTCTTGGCCTACGAGCAGTACTTC,CASSQFLAYEQYF
TRBV29-1,TRBJ1-4,NA,TRBD1,TGCAGCGCCGGACAGGGATTTGCTAATGAAAATCTGTTTTTT,CSAGQGFANENLFF
TRBV12-3/TRBV12-4,TRBJ2-7,NA,TRBD2,TGTGCCAGCAGTTCCCAGCGGGGGGCCAACTACGAGCAGTACTTC,CASSSQRGANYEQYF
TRBV25-1,TRBJ1-6,NA,NA,TGTGCCAGCAGTTTTGGTAATTCACCCCTCCACTTT,CASSFGNSPLHF